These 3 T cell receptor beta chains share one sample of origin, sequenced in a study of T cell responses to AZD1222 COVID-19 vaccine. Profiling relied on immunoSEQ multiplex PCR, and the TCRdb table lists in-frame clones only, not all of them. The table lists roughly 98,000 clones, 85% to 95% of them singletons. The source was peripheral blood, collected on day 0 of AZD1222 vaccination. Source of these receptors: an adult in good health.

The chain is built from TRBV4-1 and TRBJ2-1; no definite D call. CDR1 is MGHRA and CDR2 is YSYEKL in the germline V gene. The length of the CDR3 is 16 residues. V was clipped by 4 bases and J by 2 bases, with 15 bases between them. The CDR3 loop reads CASSLEGLITYNEQFF. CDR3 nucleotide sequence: TGCGCCAGCAGCCTTGAAGGGTTGATAACCTACAATGAGCAGTTCTTC.

This CDR3 is CAWSGVALQRENTGELFF. CDR3 sequence (DNA): TGTGCCTGGAGTGGGGTCGCTCTTCAGCGGGAGAACACCGGGGAGCTGTTTTTT. This sequence joins TRBV30 and TRBJ2-2; 7 positions agree with TRBD2. Losses at the gene ends were 1 base for V and 1 base for J; bases not matched to a gene: 12. This CDR3 has 18 amino acids. CDR1 GTSNPN and CDR2 SVGIG come from the germline V gene (reference sequence).

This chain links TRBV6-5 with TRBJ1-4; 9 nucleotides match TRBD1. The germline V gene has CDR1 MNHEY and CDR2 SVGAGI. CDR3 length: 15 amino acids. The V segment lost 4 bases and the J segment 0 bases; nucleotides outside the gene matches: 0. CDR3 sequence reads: CASSWDRATNEKLFF. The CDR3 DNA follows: TGTGCCAGCAGTTGGGACAGGGCAACTAATGAAAAACTGTTTTTT.